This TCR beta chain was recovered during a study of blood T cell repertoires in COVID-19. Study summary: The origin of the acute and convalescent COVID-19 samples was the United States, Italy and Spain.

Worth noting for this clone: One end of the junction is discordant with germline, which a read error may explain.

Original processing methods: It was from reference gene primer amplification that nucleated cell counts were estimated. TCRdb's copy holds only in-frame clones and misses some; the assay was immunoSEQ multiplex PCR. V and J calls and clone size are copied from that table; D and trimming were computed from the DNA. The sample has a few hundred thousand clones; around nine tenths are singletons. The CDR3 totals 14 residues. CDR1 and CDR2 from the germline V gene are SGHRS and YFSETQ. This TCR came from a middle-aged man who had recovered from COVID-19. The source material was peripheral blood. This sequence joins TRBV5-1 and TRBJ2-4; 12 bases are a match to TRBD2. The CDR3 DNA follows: TGCGCCAGCAGCTTGGCCCCAACACTAGCGGGAGGAGTGTTC. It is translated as CASSLAPTLAGGVF.